The sequence of this TCR beta chain was determined in a study of CD8 T cells in ankylosing spondylitis. Findings of the study overall: Disease-linked clones proved CD8+ and comparatively uncommon in peripheral blood.

The CDR3 runs 14 residues. The V end was cut by 7 bases, the J end by 8 bases, with 17 bases between. TCRdb re-derived calls from the 5' RACE reads in MiXCR, one entry per CDR3 protein. The sample consists of fewer than 200,000 distinct CDR3 sequences, 9.8% of them appearing once. This clonotype was detected ten times or more. Its antigen is as yet unknown. Input material: blood, either unsorted or a sorted T cell fraction (not recorded which). V and J are TRBV12-3 or TRBV12-4 and TRBJ1-4; D is unclear. The clonotype comes from a female donor with ankylosing spondylitis or in good health (not recorded which). The CDR3 DNA is TGTGCCAGCACCCTACTGGTCAAAGGGGAAAAACTGTTTTTT. Its translation: CASTLLVKGEKLFF.